Shown below are 21 T cell receptor beta chains from a single sample sequenced in a study of vaccination effects on CD4 cells after COVID-19. Around day 10 of culture, CD4+ T cells were separated out. The protocol was immunoSEQ multiplex PCR, while the TCRdb copy is restricted to in-frame clones and leaves out a portion. The data show over 65,000 clones, with 70% to 80% seen just once and approximately 2% held by the top ten. No cognate antigen is known for these TCRs. Sequenced material: CD4+ T cells from PBMCs cultured without peptide, taken before COVID-19 vaccination. Receptor source: a human donor who received a COVID-19 vaccine.

The chain links TRBV7-9 to TRBJ2-5; D is unclear. V was cut by 2 bases and J by 5 bases, with 3 bases left in between. CDR3 length equals 11 residues. In germline, CDR1 is SEHNR, CDR2 FQNEAQ (reference sequence). CDR3 coding DNA: TGTGCCAGCAGCTTATACGAGACCCAGTACTTC. Its translation is CASSLYETQYF.

The chain couples TRBV11-3 to TRBJ2-2, with D tentatively TRBD1 or TRBD2 (5 bases each). The CDR3 totals 15 residues. The V gene lost 1 base and the J gene lost 2 bases, with 8 bases spanning the gap. Germline CDR1 SGHNT, CDR2 YENEEA. The CDR3 region has the DNA TGTGCCAGCAGCTTAGCGGGGCCAAACACCGGGGAGCTGTTTTTT. Translation gives CASSLAGPNTGELFF.

This clone occurred a few times. This chain joins TRBV5-1 and TRBJ2-3; tentatively, D is TRBD1 (5 bases). The CDR3 has 13 residues. The germline V and J ends were trimmed by 4 bases and 1 base, with 7 bases remaining between them. Germline V CDR1 and CDR2: SGHRS, YFSETQ. The CDR3 region has the DNA TGCGCCAGCAGCCAACAGGGCACAGATACGCAGTATTTT. This encodes CASSQQGTDTQYF.

The chain employs TRBV7-2 and TRBJ1-1; D is undetermined. Germline CDR1 and CDR2: SGHTA and FQGNSA. Trimming took off 4 bases at V and 1 base at J, with 16 bases between the two ends. The CDR3 is made up of 16 amino acids. DNA for the CDR3: TGTGCCAGCAGCTCTGTTTATGGGGTCAAGAACACTGAAGCTTTCTTT. Amino acid sequence: CASSSVYGVKNTEAFF.

In its sample, this clone was seen once. The rearrangement links TRBV2 to TRBJ1-4; D uncertain. This CDR3 is built from 13 residues. V gave up 6 bases and J gave up 0 bases, with 5 bases separating them. Germline CDR1 and CDR2: SNHLY and FYNNEI. The CDR3 DNA reads TGTGCCAGCAGCCGTGCAACTAATGAAAAACTGTTTTTT. The encoded protein is CASSRATNEKLFF. The variable domain in full, with the rest retrieved from reference TRBV2 and TRBJ1-4, is EPEVTQTPSHQVTQMGQEVILRCVPISNHLYFYWYRQILGQKVEFLVSFYNNEISEKSEIFDDQFSVERPDGSNFTLKIRSTKLEDSAMYFCASSRATNEKLFFGSGTQLSVL.

The chain carries TRBV15 and TRBJ2-7, with D perhaps matching TRBD1 (6 bases). V lost 3 bases, J lost 3 bases, and 9 bases lay in between. Looked up from germline, CDR1 is LNHNV and CDR2 is YYDKDF (reference sequence). This CDR3 has 13 amino acids. For the CDR3, the DNA is TGTGCCACCAGCAGGGACAGCTTCTACGAGCAGTACGTC. It encodes CATSRDSFYEQYV.

The chain combines TRBV18 with TRBJ1-1, with D perhaps TRBD1 (6 bases). CDR3 length: 17 amino acids. CDR1 and CDR2 (germline): KGHSH, LQKENI. The ends were cut back, 3 bases at V and 0 bases at J, with 17 bases in the middle. CDR3 bases: TGTGCCAGCTCACCGAGGACAGTAAGCACCCTGAACACTGAAGCTTTCTTT. Translation: CASSPRTVSTLNTEAFF.

V is TRBV12-5 and J is TRBJ1-1; 8 bases are shared with TRBD1. The CDR3 is 15 amino acids. Germline V gene data show CDR1 as LGHNT and CDR2 as FRNRAP. With 1 base clipped from V and 2 bases from J, the junction kept 3 bases outside the gene matches. CDR3: CASGLGDRRNTEAFF. The DNA for the CDR3 is TGTGCTAGTGGTTTGGGGGACAGGAGAAACACTGAAGCTTTCTTT.

The chain is built from TRBV6-1 and TRBJ1-1, with a possible D match to TRBD1 (6 bases). This CDR3 is 16 amino acids long. Trimming pared 3 bases from V and 1 base from J, leaving 15 bases between. The V gene's germline CDR1 is MNHNS and CDR2 SASEGT. The CDR3 region is CASSEMVQGPNTEAFF. CDR3 DNA: TGTGCCAGCAGTGAGATGGTCCAGGGGCCGAACACTGAAGCTTTCTTT.

The chain combines TRBV20-1 with TRBJ1-1; no clear D. The CDR3 runs 10 residues. Trimming took 7 bases from V and 6 from J, leaving 9 bases between them. Per germline, CDR1 DFQATT and CDR2 SNEGSKA (reference sequence). The CDR3 loop reads CSGTGSEAFF. DNA of the CDR3: TGCAGTGGAACGGGGTCTGAAGCTTTCTTT.

CDR3 DNA: TGTGCCAGCAGCCAAGGGACAGGGGGCTATGCTGAAGCTTTCTTT. Its protein is CASSQGTGGYAEAFF. The V gene is TRBV11-2, the J gene TRBJ1-1; TRBD1 matches 12 bases. V dropped 5 bases and J dropped 6; count of bases not matched to a gene: 7. Germline V gene lookup returns CDR1 SGHAT and CDR2 FQNNGV. The CDR3 extends over 15 amino acids.

The chain links TRBV3-1 (or the pseudogene TRBV3-2) to TRBJ2-1; D not certain. The CDR3 extends over 14 amino acids. Germline lookup yields CDR1 LGHDT and CDR2 YNNKEL (reference sequence). Trimming stripped 4 bases from V and 7 bases from J, with 14 bases between. The CDR3 coding sequence is TGTGCCAGCAGCCCGCTAACGGTCGGGAATGAGCAGTTCTTC. Protein sequence: CASSPLTVGNEQFF.

The chain carries TRBV5-4 and TRBJ2-2, with D maybe TRBD1 (6 bases). V was trimmed by 4 bases and J by 7 bases, leaving 17 bases between them. The CDR3 has 15 amino acids. Germline V gene sequence: CDR1 SGHNT, CDR2 YYREEE (reference sequence). CDR3 nucleotide sequence: TGTGCCAGCAGCACAGGCCAGGGGTTTATCGGGGAGCTGTTTTTT. Amino acids: CASSTGQGFIGELFF.

The chain carries TRBV7-3 and TRBJ2-5, with D possibly called TRBD1 or TRBD2 (6 bases each). Trimming removed 2 bases at V and 4 bases at J, with 14 bases between. CDR3 size: 15 residues. CDR1 is SGHTA and CDR2 is FQGTGA in the germline V gene. Here the CDR3 DNA reads TGTGCCAGCAGCTTACAGTGGGGGCGGGGAGAGACCCAGTACTTC. Protein: CASSLQWGRGETQYF.

This clone was seen just once. Other DNA sequences in the sample encode the same CDR3. This chain links TRBV18 with TRBJ1-2; D is possibly TRBD1 (6 bases). The V gene lost 3 bases and the J gene lost 7 bases, with 12 bases spanning the gap. The CDR3 totals 13 residues. The V gene's germline CDR1 is KGHSH and CDR2 LQKENI. The CDR3 reads CASSPRTASGYTF. The CDR3 region has the DNA TGTGCCAGCTCACCTCGGACAGCTTCTGGCTACACCTTC.

The rearrangement joins TRBV7-8 to TRBJ2-1; D uncertain. Germline V CDR1 and CDR2: SGHVS, FQNEAQ. The CDR3 runs to 15 residues. V gave up 2 bases and J gave up 5 bases, with 13 bases separating them. CDR3 nucleotide sequence: TGTGCCAGCAGCTTAATAGGGATAGGACACAATGAGCAGTTCTTC. Translated, it gives CASSLIGIGHNEQFF.

CDR3 residues: CASSPLAGGRSTDTQYF. The DNA for the CDR3 is TGTGCCAGCTCACCGTTAGCGGGGGGGCGGAGCACAGATACGCAGTATTTT. The rearrangement uses TRBV18 and TRBJ2-3, with 11 nucleotides matching TRBD2. V shed 3 bases, J shed 0 bases, and the junction held 5 bases outside the gene matches. Germline V CDR1 and CDR2: KGHSH, LQKENI. The CDR3 has 17 residues.

The chain joins TRBV6-5 to TRBJ2-7, with 14 nucleotides matching TRBD2. Germline CDR1 reads MNHEY; CDR2 reads SVGAGI. V shed 6 bases, J shed 5 bases, and the junction held 6 bases outside the gene matches. This CDR3 is 15 amino acids long. Here the CDR3 reads CASSLTSGGGNEQYV. The CDR3, as DNA: TGTGCCAGCAGCCTGACTAGCGGGGGGGGCAACGAGCAGTACGTC.

The chain combines TRBV5-1 with TRBJ2-3, with 7 bases aligning to TRBD1. This CDR3 contains 16 residues. Germline V lookup: CDR1 SGHRS, CDR2 YFSETQ. V lost 4 bases to trimming and J lost 2 bases; unmatched junction nucleotides: 10. The CDR3 region has the DNA TGCGCCAGCAGCCTAGGCACAGGGGCCGACACAGATACGCAGTATTTT. It encodes CASSLGTGADTDTQYF.

The chain joins TRBV3-1 (or the pseudogene TRBV3-2) to TRBJ2-3; 7 nucleotides align to TRBD2. V dropped 1 base and J dropped 4; count of bases not matched to a gene: 8. The V gene's germline CDR1 is LGHDT and CDR2 YNNKEL (reference sequence). The CDR3 consists of 16 residues. Here the CDR3 DNA reads TGTGCCAGCAGCCAAGGATGGGGGGGTAATCCAGATACGCAGTATTTT. Protein: CASSQGWGGNPDTQYF.

The chain recombines TRBV6-5 with TRBJ2-3; D is uncertain. The CDR3 runs to 12 residues. Trimming shortened V by 6 bases and J by 5 bases, and 9 bases separated the two germline ends. CDR1 and CDR2 (germline): MNHEY, SVGAGI. CDR3 amino acids: CASSFLEDTQYF. The CDR3 DNA reads TGTGCCAGCAGCTTCCTCGAAGATACGCAGTATTTT.